The sequence of this T cell receptor (beta chain) was determined in a study of intratumoral heterogeneity in liver cancer. For the study at large: With a median age of approximately 58 years, most patients were men.

Germline V CDR1 and CDR2: PRHDT, FYEKMQ (reference sequence). The V and J ends lost 1 base and 7 bases, in that order; junction bases with no gene match: 6. The CDR3 has 16 amino acids. Measured with immunoSEQ multiplex PCR; TCRdb has only the in-frame clones, and not every one. The table has 21,000 or so clones, around 73% seen once. This clone has only one observation. The sequence was collected from an older woman with hepatocellular carcinoma. The chain has TRBV13 and TRBJ2-2, with 10 bases fitting TRBD2. Sample: tumor-adjacent normal tissue, taken before any cancer treatment. The CDR3 region has the DNA TGTGCCAGCAGCTTAGAGGCTAGCGGGAGTTTCGGGGAGCTGTTTTTT. It encodes CASSLEASGSFGELFF.